This TCR beta chain was captured by sequencing in a study of blood T cell repertoires in COVID-19. Study context: Some COVID-19 samples were acute and others convalescent; all came from the United States, Italy and Spain. The analysed material was cDNA or gDNA that came from T cells, B-cell-depleted T cells, or PBMCs.

Original processing methods: Reference gene primer amplification yielded estimated nucleated cell counts. The protocol was immunoSEQ multiplex PCR, while the TCRdb copy is restricted to in-frame clones and leaves out a portion. D and trimming were read from the DNA, whereas the V and J calls and clone size are those reported in that table. The data show around 200,000 clones, with about 88% seen just once and around 1.5% held by the top ten. The CDR3 is made up of 15 amino acids. Germline V gene lookup returns CDR1 MGHDK and CDR2 SYGVNS. The germline V and J ends were trimmed by 3 bases and 10 bases, with 16 bases remaining between them.

The source material was peripheral blood. This chain links TRBV25-1 with TRBJ1-6; TRBD1 is a possible D gene (6 bases). The origin of this receptor is a man younger than 35 with active or convalescent COVID-19. The CDR3 protein is CASSDATGTGSPLHF. CDR3 sequence (DNA): TGTGCCAGCAGTGATGCGACAGGAACCGGATCACCCCTCCACTTT.